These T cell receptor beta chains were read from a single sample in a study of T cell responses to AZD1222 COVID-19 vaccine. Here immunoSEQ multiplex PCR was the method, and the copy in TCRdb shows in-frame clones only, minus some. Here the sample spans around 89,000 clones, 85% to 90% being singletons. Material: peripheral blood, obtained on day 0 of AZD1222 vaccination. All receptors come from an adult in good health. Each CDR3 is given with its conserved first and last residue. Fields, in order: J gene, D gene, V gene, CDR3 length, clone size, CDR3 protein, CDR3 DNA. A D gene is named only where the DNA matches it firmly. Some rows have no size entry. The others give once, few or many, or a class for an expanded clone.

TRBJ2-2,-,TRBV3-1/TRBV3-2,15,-,CASRLSDRNTGELFF,TGTGCCAGCAGGCTCTCGGACAGGAACACCGGGGAGCTGTTTTTT
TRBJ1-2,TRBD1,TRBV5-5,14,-,CASSVDRDAGGYTF,TGTGCCAGCAGCGTAGACAGGGATGCGGGCGGCTACACCTTC
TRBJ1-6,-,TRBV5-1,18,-,CASSLDPTGASYNSPLHF,TGCGCCAGCAGCTTGGACCCAACAGGTGCCTCCTATAATTCACCCCTCCACTTT
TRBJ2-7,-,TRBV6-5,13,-,CASIGTSLGEQYF,TGTGCCAGCATCGGGACGTCATTGGGAGAGCAGTACTTC
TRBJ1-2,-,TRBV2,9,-,CASSPSSTF,TGTGCCAGCAGTCCCTCCTCCACCTTC
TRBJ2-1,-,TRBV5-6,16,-,CASSLMGSSYYNEQFF,TGTGCCAGCAGCTTGATGGGAAGCAGTTATTACAATGAGCAGTTCTTC
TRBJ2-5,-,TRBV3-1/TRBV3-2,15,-,CASSLTAGGDRTQYF,TGTGCCAGCAGCCTCACAGCGGGTGGGGATCGGACCCAGTACTTC
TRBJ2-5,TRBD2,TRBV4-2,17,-,CASSQEGSGGAGETQYF,TGTGCCAGCAGCCAAGAGGGTAGCGGGGGGGCCGGAGAGACCCAGTACTTC
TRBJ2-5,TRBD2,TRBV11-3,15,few,CASSPWRGLGETQYF,TGTGCCAGCAGCCCGTGGCGGGGGTTGGGAGAGACCCAGTACTTC
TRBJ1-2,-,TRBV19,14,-,CASSIEVERGGYTF,TGTGCCAGTAGTATAGAGGTCGAGAGGGGTGGCTACACCTTC
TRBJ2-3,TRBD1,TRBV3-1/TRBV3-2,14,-,CASSQDRGADTQYF,TGTGCCAGCAGCCAGGACAGGGGCGCAGATACGCAGTATTTT
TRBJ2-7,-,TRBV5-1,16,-,CASSLVRTGPSYEQYF,TGCGCCAGCAGCTTGGTAAGGACGGGACCATCCTACGAGCAGTACTTC
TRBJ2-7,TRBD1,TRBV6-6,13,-,CASATGGTYEQYF,TGTGCCAGCGCGACAGGGGGCACTTACGAGCAGTACTTC
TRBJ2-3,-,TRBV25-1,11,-,CASSVTDTQYF,TGTGCCAGCAGTGTTACAGATACGCAGTATTTT
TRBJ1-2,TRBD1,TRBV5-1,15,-,CASSLPGQGVYGYTF,TGCGCCAGCAGCCTACCGGGACAGGGGGTTTATGGCTACACCTTC
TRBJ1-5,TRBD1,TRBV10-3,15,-,CAISLTGGDNQPQHF,TGTGCCATCAGTTTAACAGGGGGTGACAATCAGCCCCAGCATTTT
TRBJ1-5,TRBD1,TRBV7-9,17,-,CASSHGNRGSGGQPQHF,TGTGCCAGCAGCCATGGCAACAGGGGGAGTGGGGGTCAGCCCCAGCATTTT
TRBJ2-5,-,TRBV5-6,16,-,CASRANIGGPRETQYF,TGTGCCAGCAGGGCTAACATCGGAGGCCCCCGAGAGACCCAGTACTTC
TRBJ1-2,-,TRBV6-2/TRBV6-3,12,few,CASSGPAYGYTF,TGTGCCAGCAGTGGACCGGCCTATGGCTACACCTTC
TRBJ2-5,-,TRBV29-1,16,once,CSVEDSGQLHQETQYF,TGCAGCGTTGAAGATTCGGGACAACTCCACCAAGAGACCCAGTACTTC